This T cell receptor (beta chain) derives from a study of shared clonotypes between healthy human individuals. In the naive CD8 group, cells lacked CD45RO and were positively selected for CCR7, so terminally differentiated effector memory CD45RA+ cells were left out. On this clone itself: Its antigen is undetermined.

Method: immunoSEQ multiplex PCR; TCRdb's copy keeps in-frame clones and lacks some. The sample shows 2 million to 2.5 million clones, less than 95% of them seen only once. Findings and limits, study-wide: Clonotypes shared by all four donors outscored non-shared clonotypes in generation probability. Among a few donors, about 5% of naive CD4 clonotypes were found in common. Only blood samples were collected, and tissue repertoires likely differ.

Trimming at V came to 5 bases and at J to 4 bases, leaving 9 bases not matched to a gene. The germline V gene has CDR1 SEHNR and CDR2 FQNEAQ (reference sequence). CDR3 length: 16 residues. The V gene is TRBV7-9, the J gene TRBJ2-2; 8 bases map to TRBD2. The sequencing sample was made of naive CD8+ T cells sorted from blood. This TCR was sampled from a man between 18 and 35 years old in good health. Here the CDR3 DNA reads TGTGCCAGCAGCGACACGACGGGAGGGGGCACCGGGGAGCTGTTTTTT. Residues: CASSDTTGGGTGELFF.